This T cell receptor (beta chain) is from a study of blood T cell repertoires in COVID-19. CDR1 is SNHLY, CDR2 FYNNEI, per germline. Trimming cost V 3 bases and J 6 bases, with 6 bases left between them. The CDR3 covers 11 residues. In the original processing: Amplification of reference gene primers provided the estimated nucleated cell counts. Clones were sequenced by immunoSEQ multiplex PCR, and TCRdb holds only the in-frame ones, with some missing. V, J and clone size are taken as reported in that table, and D and trimming were inferred from the DNA itself. The data contain 98,000 or so clones, around 86% of them singletons.

This TCR was sampled from a middle-aged man with acute or convalescent COVID-19. The rearrangement uses TRBV2 and TRBJ2-7; D unresolved. Sequenced: peripheral blood. This CDR3 is CASSERGEQYF. The DNA for the CDR3 is TGTGCCAGCAGTGAGCGAGGCGAGCAGTACTTC.